A selection of T cell receptor beta chains follows, all from one sample in a study of T cells expressing NK-cell markers. From the 5' RACE reads, TCRdb lists one entry per CDR3 protein and no DNA. Recorded for this sample: about 550,000 distinct CDR3 sequences. The sample taken for sequencing was blood T cells: a sorted CD56 or NKG2C T cell subset, CD4+ or CD8+ T cells, or bulk PBMC T cells (not recorded which). The receptors shown here come from a man between 18 and 29 years old in good health. CDR3s include the opening cysteine and the closing phenylalanine or tryptophan.

cdr3_aa	j_call	v_call	cdr3_length
CATSDYQGGLTDTQYF	TRBJ2-3	TRBV24-1	16
CASSQTGGRLAGGPQTQYF	TRBJ2-5	TRBV6-1	19
CSVGTGGTEAFF	TRBJ1-1	TRBV29-1	12
CSARPGQGAYEQYF	TRBJ2-7	TRBV20-1	14
CSASDPGQIYNEQFF	TRBJ2-1	TRBV20-1	15
CASSFGQGPEEKLFF	TRBJ1-4	TRBV12-3/TRBV12-4	15
CASSFRKSTDTQYF	TRBJ2-3	TRBV7-6	14
CASSHGNNRGGIVIQYF	TRBJ2-4	TRBV4-1	17
CSAGGGPKTQYF	TRBJ2-5	TRBV20-1	12
CASSSVARDTGELFF	TRBJ2-2	TRBV28	15
CASSGGDPRYEQYF	TRBJ2-7	TRBV6-2/TRBV6-3	14
CASSLPSGRAEAETQYF	TRBJ2-5	TRBV7-9	17
CASSGGGGSNQPQHF	TRBJ1-5	TRBV9	15
CSARASGRLTKNIQYF	TRBJ2-4	TRBV20-1	16
CASRTQHSYEQYF	TRBJ2-7	TRBV27	13
CASSNGPAGREDYGYTF	TRBJ1-2	TRBV21-1	17
CASSLTQGETEAFF	TRBJ1-1	TRBV28	14
CASSPGTGPGANVLTF	TRBJ2-6	TRBV7-8	16
CSVGSRFNTEAFF	TRBJ1-1	TRBV29-1	13
CASSLGRGVHEQYF	TRBJ2-7	TRBV12-3/TRBV12-4	14
CASSQNRGLSYEQYF	TRBJ2-7	TRBV4-1	15
CSASGTGASSYTF	TRBJ1-2	TRBV20-1	13
CSIVQVAGETQYF	TRBJ2-5	TRBV29-1	13